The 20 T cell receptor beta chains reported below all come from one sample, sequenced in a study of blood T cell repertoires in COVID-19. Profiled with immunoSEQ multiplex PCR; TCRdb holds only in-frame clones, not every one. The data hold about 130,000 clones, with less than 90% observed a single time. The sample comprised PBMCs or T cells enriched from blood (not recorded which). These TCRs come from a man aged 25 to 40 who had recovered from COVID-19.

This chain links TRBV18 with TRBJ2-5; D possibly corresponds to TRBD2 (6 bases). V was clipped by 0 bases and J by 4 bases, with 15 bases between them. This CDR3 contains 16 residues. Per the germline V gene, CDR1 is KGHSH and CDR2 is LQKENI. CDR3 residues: CASSPPMRGWGETQYF. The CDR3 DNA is TGTGCCAGCTCACCACCGATGCGGGGCTGGGGAGAGACCCAGTACTTC.

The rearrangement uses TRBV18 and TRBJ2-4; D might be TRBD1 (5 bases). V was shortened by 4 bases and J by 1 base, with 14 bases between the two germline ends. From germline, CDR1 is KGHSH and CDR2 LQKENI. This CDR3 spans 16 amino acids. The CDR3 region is CASSLGAPVAKNIQYF. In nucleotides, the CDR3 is TGTGCCAGCTCACTTGGGGCGCCTGTGGCCAAAAACATTCAGTACTTC. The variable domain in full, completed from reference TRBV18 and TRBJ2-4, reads NAGVMQNPRHLVRRRGQEARLRCSPMKGHSHVYWYRQLPEEGLKFMVYLQKENIIDESGMPKERFSAEFPKEGPSILRIQQVVRGDSAAYFCASSLGAPVAKNIQYFGAGTRLSVL.

This CDR3 is CASRWGGTLNTGELFF. The CDR3 region has the DNA TGTGCCAGCAGGTGGGGCGGGACTCTAAACACCGGGGAGCTGTTTTTT. The V and J genes are TRBV5-8 and TRBJ2-2; maybe TRBD2 (6 bases). Germline V gene sequence: CDR1 SGHTS, CDR2 YDEGEE. This CDR3 region has 16 residues. Deletions cut 5 bases from V and 2 bases from J, with 16 bases between.

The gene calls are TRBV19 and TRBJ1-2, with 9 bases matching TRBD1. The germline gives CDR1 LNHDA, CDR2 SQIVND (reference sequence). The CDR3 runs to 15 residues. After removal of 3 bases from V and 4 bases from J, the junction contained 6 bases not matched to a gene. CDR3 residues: CASSIQGTGTYGYTF. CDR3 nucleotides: TGTGCCAGTAGTATTCAGGGGACAGGGACCTATGGCTACACCTTC.

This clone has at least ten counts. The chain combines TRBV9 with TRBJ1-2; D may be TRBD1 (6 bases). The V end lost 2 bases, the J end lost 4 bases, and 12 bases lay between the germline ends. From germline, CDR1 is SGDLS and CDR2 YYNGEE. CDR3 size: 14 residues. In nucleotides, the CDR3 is TGTGCCAGCAGCGTGAGGGGGGAGGGCTATGGCTACACCTTC. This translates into CASSVRGEGYGYTF.

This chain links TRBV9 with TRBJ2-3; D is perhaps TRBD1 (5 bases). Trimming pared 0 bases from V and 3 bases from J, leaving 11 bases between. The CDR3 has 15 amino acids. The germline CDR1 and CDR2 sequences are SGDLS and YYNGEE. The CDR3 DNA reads TGTGCCAGCAGCGTAGTAGGTGGGGCGACAGATACGCAGTATTTT. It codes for CASSVVGGATDTQYF. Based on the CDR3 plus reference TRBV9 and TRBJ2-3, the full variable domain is DSGVTQTPKHLITATGQRVTLRCSPRSGDLSVYWYQQSLDQGLQFLIQYYNGEERAKGNILERFSAQQFPDLHSELNLSSLELGDSALYFCASSVVGGATDTQYFGPGTRLTVL.

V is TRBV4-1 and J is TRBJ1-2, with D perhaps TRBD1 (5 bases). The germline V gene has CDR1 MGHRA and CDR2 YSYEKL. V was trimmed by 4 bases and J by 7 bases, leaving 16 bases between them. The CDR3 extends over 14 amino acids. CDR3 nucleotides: TGCGCCAGCAGCCGGGGGACTGAACCGTCTGGCTACACCTTC. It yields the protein CASSRGTEPSGYTF.

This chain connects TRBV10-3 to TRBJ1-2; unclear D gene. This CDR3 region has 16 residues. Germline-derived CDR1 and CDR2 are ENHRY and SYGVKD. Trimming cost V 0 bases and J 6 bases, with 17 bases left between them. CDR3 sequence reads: CAISESIPPVEDGYTF. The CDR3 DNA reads TGTGCCATCAGTGAGTCGATACCCCCTGTAGAGGATGGCTACACCTTC.

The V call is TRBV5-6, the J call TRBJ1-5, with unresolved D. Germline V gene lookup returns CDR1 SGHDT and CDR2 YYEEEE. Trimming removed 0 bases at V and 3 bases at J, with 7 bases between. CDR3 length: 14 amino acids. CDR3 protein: CASSLGGSNQPQHF. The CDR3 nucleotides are TGTGCCAGCAGCTTGGGAGGCTCCAATCAGCCCCAGCATTTT. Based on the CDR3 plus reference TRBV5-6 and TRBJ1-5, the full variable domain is DAGVTQSPTHLIKTRGQQVTLRCSPKSGHDTVSWYQQALGQGPQFIFQYYEEEERQRGNFPDRFSGHQFPNYSSELNVNALLLGDSALYLCASSLGGSNQPQHFGDGTRLSIL.

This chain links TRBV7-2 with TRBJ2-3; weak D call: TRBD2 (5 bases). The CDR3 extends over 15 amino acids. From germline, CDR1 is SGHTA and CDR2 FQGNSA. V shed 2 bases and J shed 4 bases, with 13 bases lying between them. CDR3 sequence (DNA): TGTGCCAGCAGCTTACAAGCCCAGAGGGCAGATACGCAGTATTTT. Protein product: CASSLQAQRADTQYF.

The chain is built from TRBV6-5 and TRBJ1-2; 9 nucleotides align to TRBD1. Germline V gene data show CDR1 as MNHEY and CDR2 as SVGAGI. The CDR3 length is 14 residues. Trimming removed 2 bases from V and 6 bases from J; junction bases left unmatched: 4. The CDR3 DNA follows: TGTGCCAGCAGTTACAGGGACAGGGCTAATGGCTACACCTTC. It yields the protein CASSYRDRANGYTF.

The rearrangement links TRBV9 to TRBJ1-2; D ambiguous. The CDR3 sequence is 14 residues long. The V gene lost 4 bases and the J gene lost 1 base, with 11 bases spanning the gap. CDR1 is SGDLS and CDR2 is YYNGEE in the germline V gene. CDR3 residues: CASSPRSINYGYTF. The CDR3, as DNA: TGTGCCAGCAGCCCCCGGAGCATTAACTATGGCTACACCTTC.

The CDR3 protein is CASSLTGHQETQYF. The CDR3 DNA is TGTGCCAGCAGTCTGACAGGACACCAAGAGACCCAGTACTTC. V gene TRBV27 combines with J gene TRBJ2-5, with D possibly being TRBD1 (6 bases). Germline lookup yields CDR1 MNHEY and CDR2 SMNVEV (reference sequence). The CDR3 loop spans 14 amino acids. With 5 bases removed from V and 0 bases from J, the gap between germline ends came to 10 bases.

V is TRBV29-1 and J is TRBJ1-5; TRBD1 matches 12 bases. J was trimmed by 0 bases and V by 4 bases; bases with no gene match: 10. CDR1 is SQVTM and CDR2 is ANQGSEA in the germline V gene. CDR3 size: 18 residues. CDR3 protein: CSVAGTGGSQYSNQPQHF. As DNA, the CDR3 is TGCAGCGTTGCCGGGACAGGGGGCTCTCAGTATAGCAATCAGCCCCAGCATTTT. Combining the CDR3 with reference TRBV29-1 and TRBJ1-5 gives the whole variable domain SAVISQKPSRDICQRGTSLTIQCQVDSQVTMMFWYRQQPGQSLTLIATANQGSEATYESGFVIDKFPISRPNLTFSTLTVSNMSPEDSSIYLCSVAGTGGSQYSNQPQHFGDGTRLSIL.

The CDR3 nucleotides are TGTGCCAGCAGCGTAGGCCCCAGCTCTGGAAACACCATATATTTT. Translating gives CASSVGPSSGNTIYF. The genes are TRBV9 and TRBJ1-3; D is ambiguous. Germline CDR1 is SGDLS and CDR2 is YYNGEE. The V end was cut by 0 bases, the J end by 0 bases, with 7 bases between. The CDR3 runs to 15 residues.

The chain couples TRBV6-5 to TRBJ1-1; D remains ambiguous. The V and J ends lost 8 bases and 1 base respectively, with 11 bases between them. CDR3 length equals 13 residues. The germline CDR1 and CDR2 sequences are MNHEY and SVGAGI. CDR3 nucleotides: TGTGCCAGCTGGGCAGCAGAGAACACTGAAGCTTTCTTT. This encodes CASWAAENTEAFF.

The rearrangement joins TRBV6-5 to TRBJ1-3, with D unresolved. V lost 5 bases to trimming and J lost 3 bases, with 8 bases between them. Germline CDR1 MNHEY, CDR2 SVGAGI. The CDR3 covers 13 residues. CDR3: CASSTNSGNTIYF. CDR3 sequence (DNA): TGTGCCAGCAGTACCAACAGTGGAAACACCATATATTTT.

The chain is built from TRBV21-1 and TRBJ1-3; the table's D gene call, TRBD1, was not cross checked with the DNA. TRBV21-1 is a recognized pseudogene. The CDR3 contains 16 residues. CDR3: CASSKLTGHSGNTIYF. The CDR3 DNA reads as TGTGCCAGCAGCAAGTTAACAGGCCACTCTGGAAACACCATATATTTT.

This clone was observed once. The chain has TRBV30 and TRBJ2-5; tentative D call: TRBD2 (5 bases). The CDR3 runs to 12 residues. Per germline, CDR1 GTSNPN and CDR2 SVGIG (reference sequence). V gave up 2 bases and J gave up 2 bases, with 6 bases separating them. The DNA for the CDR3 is TGTGCCTGGAGTCCGGGACAAGAGACCCAGTACTTC. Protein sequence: CAWSPGQETQYF.

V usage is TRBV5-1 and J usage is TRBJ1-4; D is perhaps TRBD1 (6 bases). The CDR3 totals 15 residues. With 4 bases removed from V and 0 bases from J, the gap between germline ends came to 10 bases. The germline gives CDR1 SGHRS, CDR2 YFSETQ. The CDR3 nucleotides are TGCGCCAGCAGCACTGGGGGCTCAACTAATGAAAAACTGTTTTTT. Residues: CASSTGGSTNEKLFF.